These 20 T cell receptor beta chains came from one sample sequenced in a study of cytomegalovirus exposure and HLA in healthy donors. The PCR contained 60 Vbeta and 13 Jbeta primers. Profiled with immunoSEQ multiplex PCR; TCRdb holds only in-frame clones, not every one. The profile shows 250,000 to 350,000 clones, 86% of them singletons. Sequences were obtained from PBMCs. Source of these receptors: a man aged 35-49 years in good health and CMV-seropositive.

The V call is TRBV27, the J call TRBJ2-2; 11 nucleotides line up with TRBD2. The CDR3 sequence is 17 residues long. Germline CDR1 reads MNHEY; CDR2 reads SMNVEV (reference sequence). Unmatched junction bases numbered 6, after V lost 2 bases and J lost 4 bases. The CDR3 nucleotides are TGTGCCAGCAGTTTACCAGCACTAGCGGGAGTCACCGGGGAGCTGTTTTTT. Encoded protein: CASSLPALAGVTGELFF.

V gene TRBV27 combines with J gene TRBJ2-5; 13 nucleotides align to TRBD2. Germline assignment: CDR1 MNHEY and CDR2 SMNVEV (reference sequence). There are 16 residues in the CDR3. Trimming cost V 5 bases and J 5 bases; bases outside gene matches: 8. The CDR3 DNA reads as TGTGCCAGCAGTCGATGGACTAGCGGGAGTCGGGAGACCCAGTACTTC. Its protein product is CASSRWTSGSRETQYF.

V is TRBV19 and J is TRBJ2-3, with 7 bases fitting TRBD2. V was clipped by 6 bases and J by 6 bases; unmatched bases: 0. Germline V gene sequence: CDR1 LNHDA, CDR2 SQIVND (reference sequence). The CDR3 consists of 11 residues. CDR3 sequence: CASRRGDTQYF. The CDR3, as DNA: TGTGCCAGTAGGCGGGGGGATACGCAGTATTTT.

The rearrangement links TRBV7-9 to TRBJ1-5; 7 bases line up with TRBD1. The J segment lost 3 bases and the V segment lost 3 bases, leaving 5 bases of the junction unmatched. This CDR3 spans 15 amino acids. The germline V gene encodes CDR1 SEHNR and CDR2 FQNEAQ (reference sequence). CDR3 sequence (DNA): TGTGCCAGCAGCTTCGCCGGGACAGTCAATCAGCCCCAGCATTTT. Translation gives CASSFAGTVNQPQHF.

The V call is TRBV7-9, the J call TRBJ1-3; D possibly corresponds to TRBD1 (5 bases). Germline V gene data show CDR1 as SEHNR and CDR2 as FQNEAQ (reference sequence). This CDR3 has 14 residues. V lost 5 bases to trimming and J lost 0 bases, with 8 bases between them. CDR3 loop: CASSKGNSGNTIYF. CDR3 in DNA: TGTGCCAGCAGCAAGGGGAACTCTGGAAACACCATATATTTT. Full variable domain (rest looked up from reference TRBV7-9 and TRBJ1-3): DTGVSQNPRHKITKRGQNVTFRCDPISEHNRLYWYRQTLGQGPEFLTYFQNEAQLEKSRLLSDRFSAERPKGSFSTLEIQRTEQGDSAMYLCASSKGNSGNTIYFGEGSWLTVV.

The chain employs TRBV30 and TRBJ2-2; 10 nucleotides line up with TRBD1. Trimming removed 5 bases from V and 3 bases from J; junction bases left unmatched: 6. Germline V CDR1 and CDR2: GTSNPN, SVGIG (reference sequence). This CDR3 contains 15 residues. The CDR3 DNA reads TGTGCCTGGTCCCGGGGACAGGGGCACACCGGGGAGCTGTTTTTT. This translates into CAWSRGQGHTGELFF.

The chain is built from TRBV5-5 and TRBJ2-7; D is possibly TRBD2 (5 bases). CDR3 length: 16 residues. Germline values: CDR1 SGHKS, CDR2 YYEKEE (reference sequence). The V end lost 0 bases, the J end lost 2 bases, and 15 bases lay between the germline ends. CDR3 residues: CASSLAAGQVAYEQYF. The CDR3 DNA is TGTGCCAGCAGCTTGGCGGCGGGCCAGGTTGCCTACGAGCAGTACTTC.

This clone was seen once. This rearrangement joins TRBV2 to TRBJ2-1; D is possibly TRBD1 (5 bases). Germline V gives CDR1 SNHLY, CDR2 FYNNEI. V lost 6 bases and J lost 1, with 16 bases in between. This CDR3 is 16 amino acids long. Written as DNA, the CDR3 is TGTGCCAGCAGCAGAACAGGCGCAGGATCCTACAATGAGCAGTTCTTC. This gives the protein CASSRTGAGSYNEQFF.

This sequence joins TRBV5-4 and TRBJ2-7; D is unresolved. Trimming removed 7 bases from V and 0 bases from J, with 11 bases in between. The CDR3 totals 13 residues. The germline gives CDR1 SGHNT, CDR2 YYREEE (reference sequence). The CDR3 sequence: CASSSRSSYEQYF. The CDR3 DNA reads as TGTGCCAGCTCTAGTCGGAGCTCCTACGAGCAGTACTTC.

CDR3 bases: TGTGCCAGCAGCGTAGGGGACAGCAACACCGGGGAGCTGTTTTTT. It specifies CASSVGDSNTGELFF. The gene calls are TRBV9 and TRBJ2-2, with 7 bases lining up with TRBD1. The V segment lost 0 bases and the J segment 2 bases; nucleotides outside the gene matches: 1. Germline CDR1 is SGDLS and CDR2 is YYNGEE. This CDR3 is 15 amino acids long.

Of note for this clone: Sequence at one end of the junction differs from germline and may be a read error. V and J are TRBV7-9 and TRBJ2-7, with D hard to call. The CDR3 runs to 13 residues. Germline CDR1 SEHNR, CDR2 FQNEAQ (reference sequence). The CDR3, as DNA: TGTTCCAGTGCCTTAAAGAGCTCCTACGAGCAGTACTTC. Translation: CSSALKSSYEQYF. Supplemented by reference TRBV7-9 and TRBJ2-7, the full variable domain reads DTGVSQNPRHKITKRGQNVTFRCDPISEHNRLYWYRQTLGQGPEFLTYFQNEAQLEKSRLLSDRFSAERPKGSFSTLEIQRTEQGDSAMYLCSSALKSSYEQYFGPGTRLTVT.

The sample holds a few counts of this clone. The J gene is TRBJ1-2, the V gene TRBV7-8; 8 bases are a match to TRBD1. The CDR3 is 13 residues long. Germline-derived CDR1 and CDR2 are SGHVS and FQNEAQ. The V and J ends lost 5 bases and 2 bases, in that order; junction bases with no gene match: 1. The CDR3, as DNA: TGTGCCAGCAGCCGGGACAGGAACTATGGCTACACCTTC. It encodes CASSRDRNYGYTF.

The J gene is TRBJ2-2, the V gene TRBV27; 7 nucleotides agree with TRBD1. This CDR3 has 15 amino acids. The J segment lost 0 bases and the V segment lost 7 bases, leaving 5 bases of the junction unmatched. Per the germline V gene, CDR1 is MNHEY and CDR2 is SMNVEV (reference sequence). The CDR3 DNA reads TGTGCCAGCAAAGAGACAGGGACGAACACCGGGGAGCTGTTTTTT. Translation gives CASKETGTNTGELFF.

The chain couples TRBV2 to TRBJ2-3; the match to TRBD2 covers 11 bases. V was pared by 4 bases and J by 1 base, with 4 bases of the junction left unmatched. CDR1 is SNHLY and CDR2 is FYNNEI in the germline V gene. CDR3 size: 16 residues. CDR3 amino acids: CASSALAGGGTDTQYF. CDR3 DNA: TGTGCCAGCAGTGCCTTAGCGGGGGGGGGCACAGATACGCAGTATTTT.

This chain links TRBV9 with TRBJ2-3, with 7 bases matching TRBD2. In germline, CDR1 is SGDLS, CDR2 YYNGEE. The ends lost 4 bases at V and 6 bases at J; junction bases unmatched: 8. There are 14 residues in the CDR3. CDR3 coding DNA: TGTGCCAGCAGCCGCGGCGGGAGTGTGGATACGCAGTATTTT. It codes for CASSRGGSVDTQYF.

CDR3 amino acids: CSATNYNEQFF. The CDR3 DNA reads as TGCAGTGCTACAAACTACAATGAGCAGTTCTTC. This chain links TRBV20-1 with TRBJ2-1, with D unresolved. The germline gives CDR1 DFQATT, CDR2 SNEGSKA (reference sequence). CDR3 size: 11 residues. V was pared by 4 bases and J by 3 bases, with 4 bases between.

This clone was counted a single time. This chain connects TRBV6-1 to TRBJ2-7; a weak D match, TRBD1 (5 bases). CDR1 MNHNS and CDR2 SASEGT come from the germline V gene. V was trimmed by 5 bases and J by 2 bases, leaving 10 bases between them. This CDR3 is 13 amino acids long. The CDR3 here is CASSWGRTYEQYF. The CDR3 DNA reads TGTGCCAGCAGTTGGGGCCGTACCTACGAGCAGTACTTC.

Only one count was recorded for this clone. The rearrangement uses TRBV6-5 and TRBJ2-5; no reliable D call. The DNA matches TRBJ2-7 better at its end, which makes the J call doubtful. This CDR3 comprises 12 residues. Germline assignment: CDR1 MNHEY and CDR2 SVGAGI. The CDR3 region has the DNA TGTGCCAGCAGTTACAACCTCGCCGAGCAGTACTTC. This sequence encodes CASSYNLAEQYF.

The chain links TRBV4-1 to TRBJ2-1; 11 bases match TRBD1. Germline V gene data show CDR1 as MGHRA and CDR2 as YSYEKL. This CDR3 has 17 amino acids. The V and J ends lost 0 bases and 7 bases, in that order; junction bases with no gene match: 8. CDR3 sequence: CASSQDAGQGAWNEQFF. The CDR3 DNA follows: TGCGCCAGCAGCCAAGATGCAGGACAGGGGGCCTGGAATGAGCAGTTCTTC.

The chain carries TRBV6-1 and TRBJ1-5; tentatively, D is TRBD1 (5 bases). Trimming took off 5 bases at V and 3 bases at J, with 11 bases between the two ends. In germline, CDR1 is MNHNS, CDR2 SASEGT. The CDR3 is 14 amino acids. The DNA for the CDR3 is TGTGCCAGCAGTCTGACAGTCGACAATCAGCCCCAGCATTTT. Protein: CASSLTVDNQPQHF.